This is a list of T cell receptor beta chains from one sample in a study of human T cells and chemical hapten exposure. TCRdb reanalysed the RACE reads using MiXCR and keeps one entry per CDR3 protein. This table holds roughly 380,000 distinct CDR3 sequences, about 6% found once. Source: whole blood, taken in connection with sensitization to the hapten diphenylcyclopropenone (DPC). These TCRs come from a woman between 18 and 29 years old with alopecia areata. Some clones in this sample may be carry-over from other donors' samples. The CDR3 runs from the conserved cysteine through the conserved F or W. D genes are given only for firm matches. Clone size is stated in some rows and not others, as once, few, many or a class when expanded.

many TRBJ1-2 TRBV29-1 TRBD1 CSVSTTGWYGYTF TGCAGCGTTTCTACGACAGGGTGGTATGGCTACACCTTC
many TRBJ2-5 TRBV7-2 TRBD2 CASSLNSGGRSETQYF TGTGCCAGCAGCTTGAATAGCGGGGGGCGGTCGGAGACCCAGTACTTC
- TRBJ1-2 TRBV6-1 TRBD1 CASPGQGANLNGYTF TGTGCCAGCCCCGGGCAGGGGGCAAATCTGAATGGCTACACCTTC
many TRBJ1-6 TRBV6-5 - CASRSAGYNSPLHF TGTGCCAGCAGATCAGCCGGTTATAATTCACCCCTCCACTTT
- TRBJ1-1 TRBV6-5 TRBD1 CASGTDGTAEAFF TGTGCCAGCGGGACCGACGGGACAGCTGAAGCTTTCTTT
few TRBJ1-5 TRBV6-8 - CASTRPQSDSNQPQHF TGTGCCAGCACCAGACCCCAGTCGGACTCCAATCAGCCCCAGCATTTT
- TRBJ2-6 TRBV20-1 - CSARENPRVANVLTF TGCAGTGCTAGAGAAAACCCCCGGGTAGCCAACGTCCTGACTTTC
medium-sized TRBJ2-1 TRBV7-9 - CASSLAPWDEQFF TGTGCCAGCAGCTTAGCGCCCTGGGATGAGCAGTTCTTC
many TRBJ2-3 TRBV7-9 - CASSRIEEDTQYF TGTGCCAGCAGCAGAATCGAGGAGGATACGCAGTATTTT
many TRBJ2-2 TRBV7-2 - CASSLVRGERRRTGELFF TGTGCCAGCAGCTTAGTGAGGGGAGAGAGACGGCGGACCGGGGAGCTGTTTTTT
many TRBJ1-2 TRBV19 - CASSIFGGGYTF TGTGCCAGTAGTATATTCGGAGGTGGCTACACCTTC
- TRBJ2-5 TRBV12-5 TRBD1 CASGPGQGQETQYF TGTGCTAGTGGCCCCGGACAGGGCCAAGAGACCCAGTACTTC
many TRBJ1-4 TRBV24-1 TRBD1 CATSDGTAATNEKLFF TGTGCCACCAGTGACGGGACAGCTGCAACTAATGAAAAACTGTTTTTT
- TRBJ1-1 TRBV7-8 - CASSSDRKNTEAFF TGTGCCAGCAGCTCCGACAGGAAGAACACTGAAGCTTTCTTT
few TRBJ1-5 TRBV6-2/TRBV6-3 TRBD1 CASSRQGDRHF TGTGCCAGCAGTAGACAGGGCGACCGGCATTTT
few TRBJ1-3 TRBV27 - CASSLSGSALNTIYF TGTGCCAGCAGTTTATCAGGGTCAGCTCTTAATACCATATATTTT
few TRBJ1-4 TRBV9 TRBD1 CASSELSGGHEKLFF TGTGCCAGCAGCGAACTATCAGGGGGTCATGAAAAACTGTTTTTT
many TRBJ2-5 TRBV5-1 - CASSLTAAPQETQYF TGCGCCAGCAGCTTGACTGCAGCGCCCCAAGAGACCCAGTACTTC
many TRBJ1-5 TRBV29-1 - CSVQGEGVDQPQHF TGCAGCGTTCAGGGAGAGGGTGTCGATCAGCCCCAGCATTTT
many TRBJ1-1 TRBV29-1 - CSVYLQEDTEAFF TGCAGCGTTTATCTACAGGAAGACACTGAAGCTTTCTTT
many TRBJ1-6 TRBV6-6 - CASSYEYSPLHF TGTGCCAGCAGTTACGAGTATTCACCCCTCCACTTT
- TRBJ2-3 TRBV20-1 - CSARSRDTYTDTQYF TGCAGTGCCAGGTCCCGGGACACGTACACAGATACGCAGTATTTT
few TRBJ2-7 TRBV7-9 - CASSPPGPRKSYEQYF TGTGCCAGCAGCCCACCCGGACCCAGGAAGTCCTACGAGCAGTACTTC
few TRBJ2-2 TRBV5-8 - CASSPQWSSAVTGELFF TGTGCCAGCAGCCCCCAATGGTCTAGCGCGGTCACCGGGGAGCTGTTTTTT
- TRBJ1-1 TRBV12-3/TRBV12-4 TRBD1 CASSVRQGSEAFF TGTGCCAGCAGTGTTAGACAGGGATCCGAAGCTTTCTTT
many TRBJ2-2 TRBV28 - CASTIGQNTGELFF TGTGCCAGCACCATCGGACAGAACACCGGGGAGCTGTTTTTT
few TRBJ2-2 TRBV6-5 - CASLRVDTGELFF TGTGCCAGTCTCAGGGTTGACACCGGGGAGCTGTTTTTT